The 26 T cell receptor beta chains listed next were all sequenced from one sample in a study of spatial heterogeneity in lung cancer. TCRdb reprocessed the 5' RACE reads with MiXCR, giving one entry per CDR3 protein. This sample has about 36,000 distinct CDR3 sequences, with 5.2% found just once. The time point here: sample taken at primary tumor resection. Whole RNA from tumor, nontumor lung or frozen PBMC was sequenced unsorted. The specimen was PBMCs, collected at surgery. The receptors were gathered from a female donor with early-stage non-small cell lung cancer.

The sample holds many counts of this clonotype. The gene calls are TRBV28 and TRBJ2-1; D unresolved. Germline loops: CDR1 MDHEN, CDR2 SYDVKM. Deletions cut 7 bases from V and 5 bases from J, with 21 bases between. The CDR3 spans 16 residues. CDR3 protein: CASTHAVMAINNEQFF. The CDR3 DNA follows: TGTGCCAGCACCCATGCCGTTATGGCTATCAACAATGAGCAGTTCTTC.

At least ten counts were recorded for this clonotype. The rearrangement joins TRBV15 to TRBJ2-1; no clear D. Trimming took 0 bases from V and 6 from J, leaving 9 bases between them. This CDR3 is built from 14 residues. Germline V lookup: CDR1 LNHNV, CDR2 YYDKDF (reference sequence). The CDR3 sequence: CATSRDPQSNEQFF. The CDR3 DNA is TGTGCCACCAGCAGAGATCCTCAGAGCAATGAGCAGTTCTTC.

This clonotype was seen a handful of times. The chain has TRBV30 and TRBJ1-1; 7 nucleotides line up with TRBD1. The CDR3 covers 13 residues. Germline assignment: CDR1 GTSNPN and CDR2 SVGIG (reference sequence). V trimming: 0 bases; J trimming: 5 bases; junction bases outside the gene matches: 3. The CDR3 DNA is TGTGCCTGGAGTGTACAGGGGTGGACTGAAGCTTTCTTT. Its protein product is CAWSVQGWTEAFF.

The table lists this clonotype with many counts. V is TRBV18 and J is TRBJ2-7; D is possibly TRBD1 (6 bases). V lost 6 bases, J lost 3 bases, and 9 bases lay in between. The germline V gene encodes CDR1 KGHSH and CDR2 LQKENI. The CDR3 totals 12 residues. Here the CDR3 DNA reads TGTGCCAGCTCGACAGGAGGCTACGAGCAGTACTTC. Protein: CASSTGGYEQYF.

This clonotype was found many times. The chain is built from TRBV25-1 and TRBJ2-5; D may be TRBD1 or TRBD2 (6 bases each). Trimming stripped 7 bases from V and 5 bases from J, with 14 bases between. Looked up from germline, CDR1 is MGHDK and CDR2 is SYGVNS. CDR3 length: 13 amino acids. CDR3 region: CASNRQAGETQYF. In DNA form, the CDR3 reads TGTGCCAGCAATAGACAGGCGGGGGAGACCCAGTACTTC.

This clonotype was recorded many times. The gene calls are TRBV7-9 and TRBJ2-3; TRBD1 aligns across 8 bases. V gave up 5 bases and J gave up 4 bases; unmatched junction bases: 8. CDR1 is SEHNR, CDR2 FQNEAQ, per germline (reference sequence). The CDR3 covers 15 residues. The CDR3 nucleotides are TGTGCCAGCAGCGTCGGACAGGGCGGGGCAGATACGCAGTATTTT. It encodes CASSVGQGGADTQYF.

This clonotype was seen ten or more times. The chain carries TRBV15 and TRBJ2-1; 11 positions match TRBD2. The CDR3 runs to 14 residues. After removal of 3 bases from V and 12 bases from J, the junction contained 7 bases not matched to a gene. Germline CDR1 LNHNV, CDR2 YYDKDF (reference sequence). The CDR3 loop is CATSRPDSGRGQFF. CDR3 DNA sequence: TGTGCCACCAGCAGGCCCGATAGCGGGAGGGGGCAGTTCTTC.

In this sample, this clonotype turned up many times. J is TRBJ1-2 and V is TRBV2, with D possibly being TRBD1 (6 bases). V dropped 2 bases and J dropped 4 bases, with 14 bases sitting between them. Germline CDR1 SNHLY, CDR2 FYNNEI. This CDR3 is built from 15 residues. The CDR3 coding sequence is TGTGCCAGCAGTGAATTTCCGGGGGCCGGCTATGGCTACACCTTC. Its protein is CASSEFPGAGYGYTF.

This clonotype was picked up many times. V is TRBV4-3 and J is TRBJ2-1; 7 nucleotides line up with TRBD2. The CDR3 length is 15 residues. Trimming took 3 bases from V and 4 from J; bases not matched to a gene: 6. Germline V gene lookup returns CDR1 LGHNA and CDR2 YSLEER. The CDR3 spells CASSQASGSYNEQFF. The CDR3 DNA reads TGCGCCAGCAGCCAGGCTAGCGGAAGTTACAATGAGCAGTTCTTC.

The table lists this clonotype with many counts. The rearrangement uses TRBV5-1 and TRBJ1-4; no clear D gene. CDR3 length equals 14 residues. Looked up from germline, CDR1 is SGHRS and CDR2 is YFSETQ. V lost 5 bases to trimming and J lost 0 bases, with 8 bases between them. In DNA form, the CDR3 reads TGCGCCAGCAGTCGGGGATCAACTAATGAAAAACTGTTTTTT. Encoded protein: CASSRGSTNEKLFF.

Only a few counts were recorded for this clonotype. The chain employs TRBV7-9 and TRBJ1-5, with a tentative D call TRBD1 (5 bases). The germline V gene has CDR1 SEHNR and CDR2 FQNEAQ (reference sequence). The CDR3 is made up of 15 amino acids. Between the trimmed V and J ends, which lost 4 bases and 0 bases, there was a span of 10 bases. The CDR3 DNA is TGTGCCAGCAGCTCGACAGAGTATAGCAATCAGCCCCAGCATTTT. It translates to CASSSTEYSNQPQHF.

This clonotype occurred many times. This chain joins TRBV29-1 and TRBJ2-7; D is perhaps TRBD1 (6 bases). V was shortened by 7 bases and J by 7 bases, with 20 bases between the two germline ends. Germline-derived CDR1 and CDR2 are SQVTM and ANQGSEA. CDR3 length equals 13 residues. The CDR3 here is CSAARQGLREQYF. DNA for the CDR3: TGCAGCGCCGCCCGCCAGGGGCTAAGGGAGCAGTACTTC.

V and J are TRBV11-1 and TRBJ1-2; 7 positions agree with TRBD1. V dropped 4 bases and J dropped 7; count of bases not matched to a gene: 6. Germline CDR1 SGHAT, CDR2 FQDESV (reference sequence). This CDR3 is 13 amino acids long. CDR3: CASSSHDRVGYTF. The CDR3 DNA follows: TGTGCCAGCAGCTCCCATGACAGGGTTGGCTACACCTTC. The variable domain in full, completed from reference TRBV11-1 and TRBJ1-2, reads EAEVAQSPRYKITEKSQAVAFWCDPISGHATLYWYRQILGQGPELLVQFQDESVVDDSQLPKDRFSAERLKGVDSTLKIQPAELGDSAMYLCASSSHDRVGYTFGSGTRLTVV.

This clonotype was found many times. This chain uses TRBV11-2 with TRBJ2-3; TRBD2 matches 10 bases. V lost 4 bases and J lost 2; bases outside the gene matches: 9. The CDR3 runs to 17 residues. The germline CDR1 and CDR2 sequences are SGHAT and FQNNGV. CDR3 sequence (DNA): TGTGCCAGCAGCTCGGGGAGACTAGCGGGCCACACAGATACGCAGTATTTT. Protein product: CASSSGRLAGHTDTQYF.

This clonotype was seen repeatedly, ten times or more. The rearrangement links TRBV3-1 to TRBJ2-7; D is perhaps TRBD1 (6 bases). There are 16 residues in the CDR3. Trimming cost V 4 bases and J 6 bases, with 22 bases left between them. Per germline, CDR1 LGHDT and CDR2 YNNKEL (reference sequence). The CDR3 bases are TGTGCCAGCAGCCTTCACTACAGGGAAAGGTTCGGCGAGCAGTACTTC. Amino acid sequence: CASSLHYRERFGEQYF.

Relative to its sample, this clonotype is medium-sized (0.01 to 0.1%). The chain couples TRBV29-1 to TRBJ2-5; D ambiguous. The CDR3 sequence is 12 residues long. V shed 6 bases and J shed 4 bases, with 12 bases lying between them. CDR1 is SQVTM and CDR2 is ANQGSEA in the germline V gene. This CDR3 is CSVRVPIETQYF. The CDR3 DNA reads as TGCAGCGTCCGAGTCCCAATAGAGACCCAGTACTTC.

This clonotype occurred many times. J is TRBJ2-5 and V is TRBV7-8; 7 nucleotides agree with TRBD1. J lost 2 bases, V lost 5 bases, and 11 bases had no gene match. The CDR3 is made up of 16 amino acids. Germline assignment: CDR1 SGHVS and CDR2 FQNEAQ. In nucleotides, the CDR3 is TGTGCCAGCAGCCGGCGACAGGGTTTCGTGCAAGAGACCCAGTACTTC. Its translation: CASSRRQGFVQETQYF.

In its sample, this clonotype was seen many times. The rearrangement joins TRBV2 to TRBJ2-3; D ambiguous. Trimming took off 4 bases at V and 6 bases at J, with 11 bases between the two ends. Germline V gene sequence: CDR1 SNHLY, CDR2 FYNNEI. The CDR3 contains 13 residues. CDR3 in DNA: TGTGCCAGCAGTGTGGAATTAGGGGATACGCAGTATTTT. Its protein is CASSVELGDTQYF. The full variable domain, rest sourced from reference TRBV2 and TRBJ2-3, is EPEVTQTPSHQVTQMGQEVILRCVPISNHLYFYWYRQILGQKVEFLVSFYNNEISEKSEIFDDQFSVERPDGSNFTLKIRSTKLEDSAMYFCASSVELGDTQYFGPGTRLTVL.

At least ten counts were recorded for this clonotype. V and J are TRBV7-2 and TRBJ1-2; D gene uncertain. CDR3 length: 16 amino acids. Germline V gene data show CDR1 as SGHTA and CDR2 as FQGNSA. The germline V and J ends were trimmed by 0 bases and 0 bases, with 11 bases remaining between them. CDR3 loop: CASSLAPGNPNYGYTF. As DNA, the CDR3 is TGTGCCAGCAGCTTAGCCCCCGGGAACCCTAACTATGGCTACACCTTC.

This clonotype was counted many times. The J gene is TRBJ2-2, the V gene TRBV7-2; TRBD1 aligns across 9 bases. V was clipped by 5 bases and J by 3 bases; unmatched bases: 7. This CDR3 contains 16 residues. The germline gives CDR1 SGHTA, CDR2 FQGNSA. CDR3 DNA: TGTGCCAGCAGCCCTGACAGGGGGGTGGACACCGGGGAGCTGTTTTTT. The encoded protein is CASSPDRGVDTGELFF. The full variable domain, with the rest looked up from reference TRBV7-2 and TRBJ2-2, is GAGVSQSPSNKVTEKGKDVELRCDPISGHTALYWYRQSLGQGLEFLIYFQGNSAPDKSGLPSDRFSAERTGGSVSTLTIQRTQQEDSAVYLCASSPDRGVDTGELFFGEGSRLTVL.

Concerning this clonotype: A read error may account for a junction end that differs from germline. The CDR3 here is CARSLYGLGTDTQYF. The CDR3 nucleotides read TGTGCCCGCAGCTTGTACGGACTAGGAACAGATACGCAGTATTTT. The chain combines TRBV5-6 with TRBJ2-3; 7 bases align to TRBD2. The CDR3 length is 15 residues. Germline V gene lookup returns CDR1 SGHDT and CDR2 YYEEEE.

The chain combines TRBV3-1 with TRBJ1-3; 7 nucleotides align to TRBD1. With V trimmed by 3 bases and J by 3 bases, 11 bases remained unmatched. Germline V CDR1 and CDR2: LGHDT, YNNKEL (reference sequence). CDR3 length: 17 amino acids. DNA of the CDR3: TGTGCCAGCAGCCACACAAGGCGCCAGGGGGTTGGAAACACCATATATTTT. Protein: CASSHTRRQGVGNTIYF.

This clonotype appeared many times. V gene TRBV7-3 combines with J gene TRBJ2-5; maybe TRBD2 (6 bases). In germline, CDR1 is SGHTA, CDR2 FQGTGA. This CDR3 comprises 15 residues. The ends were cut back, 2 bases at V and 4 bases at J, with 14 bases in the middle. DNA of the CDR3: TGTGCCAGCAGCTTACTTCCCGGGGGTGCAGAGACCCAGTACTTC. As protein: CASSLLPGGAETQYF.

About this clonotype itself: This may be a read error: a much more frequent sequence differs by one nucleotide. The CDR3 carries no conserved terminal phenylalanine or tryptophan, so it likely arises from a read error. The rearrangement uses TRBV5-1 and TRBJ2-1, with D unresolved. With 4 bases removed from V and 5 bases from J, the gap between germline ends came to 10 bases. The CDR3 spans 13 residues. The germline V gene encodes CDR1 SGHRS and CDR2 YFSETQ. The DNA for the CDR3 is TGCGCCAGCAGCGAGGCGACAAACAATGAGCAGTTCATC. It yields the protein CASSEATNNEQFI.

This clonotype was counted at least ten times. CDR3 amino acids: CASSLPRRFHTGELFF. CDR3 sequence (DNA): TGTGCCAGCAGCTTACCTCGCCGTTTTCACACCGGGGAGCTGTTTTTT. The gene calls are TRBV7-8 and TRBJ2-2; D is ambiguous. The V gene's germline CDR1 is SGHVS and CDR2 FQNEAQ. V lost 2 bases and J 3 bases, leaving 13 bases between the germline ends. This CDR3 comprises 16 residues. The whole variable domain, remainder taken from reference TRBV7-8 and TRBJ2-2, is GAGVSQSPRYKVAKRGQDVALRCDPISGHVSLFWYQQALGQGPEFLTYFQNEAQLDKSGLPSDRFFAERPEGSVSTLKIQRTQQEDSAVYLCASSLPRRFHTGELFFGEGSRLTVL.

This clonotype appeared a few times. This rearrangement joins TRBV9 to TRBJ2-1; D is possibly TRBD2 (5 bases). The CDR3 contains 17 residues. CDR1 SGDLS and CDR2 YYNGEE come from the germline V gene. Trimming took off 2 bases at V and 8 bases at J, with 23 bases between the two ends. CDR3 sequence (DNA): TGTGCCAGCAGCGTGGTGGCGGCTATGGCCACCGGGGATGAGCAGTTCTTC. It specifies CASSVVAAMATGDEQFF.